This is a list of T cell receptor beta chains from one sample in a study of control samples from healthy donors and cancer patients. This table comes from immunoSEQ multiplex PCR, and its TCRdb copy is limited to in-frame clones, with some not included. This table has about 140,000 clones, roughly 90% appearing once. Sequencing was carried out using blood. The receptors stem from a man aged 30 to 39 in good health. CDR3s include the opening cysteine and the closing phenylalanine or tryptophan.

V gene,CDR3 protein
TRBV27,CASSLQGSYNEQFF
TRBV7-7,CASSPTATEETQYF
TRBV6-5,CASSYGNEQFF
TRBV6-1,CASSETERTTQYF
TRBV9,CASSEGQGSYEQYF
TRBV7-2,CASSPILAGGALGNEQFF
TRBV7-8,CASSLGWANTEAFF
TRBV9,CASSVLTSGANVLTF
TRBV20-1,CSASSGRAFNEQYF
TRBV6-4,CASTGTQNTEAFF
TRBV24-1,CATSSGPLTNQPQHF
TRBV10-3,CAISREQGSYGYTF
TRBV2,CASNLNPTGELFF
TRBV29-1,CSVGDTTDTQYF
TRBV11-2,CASRPDRFYGYTF
TRBV28,CASSRDRIYGYTF
TRBV7-2,CASSLGQGSNSPLHF
TRBV19,CASSIVGVNTGELFF
TRBV6-4,CASSELAGEFNEQFF
TRBV7-9,CASSVGAGSYNEQFF
TRBV14,CASSPWDNSYEQYF
TRBV5-1,CASRGGGQGYGYTF
TRBV5-6,CASSLEEGEAFF
TRBV19,CASSIDFGNSYNEQFF
TRBV2,CASAFDTDTQYF
TRBV18,CASSSRDRVRLNEQYF
TRBV24-1,CATSDRTGGADTQYF
TRBV7-9,CASSSTGVSNEKLFF
TRBV5-5,CASSLGRPYNEQFF
TRBV7-7,CASSSTPTGELFF
TRBV18,CASSPLFRDTNEQFF
TRBV9,CASSVAGQGGQPQHF
TRBV7-9,CASSPNGRGTDTQYF
TRBV6-5,CASRPTGYAGYTF
TRBV7-8,CASSSLTSGRSYNEQFF
TRBV10-3,CAIQGQTNYGYTF
TRBV30,CAWRSRGNTEAFF
TRBV10-3,CATMTANYGYTF
TRBV20-1,CSASSAGTNSLGYEQYF
TRBV10-3,CAIRKSGTGNTGELFF